This passage covers 10 T cell receptor beta chains from one sample sequenced in a study of cytomegalovirus exposure and HLA in healthy donors. Generated by immunoSEQ multiplex PCR, the TCRdb table keeps only in-frame clones and is missing some. The sample includes 200,000 to 250,000 clones, roughly 84% of them seen just once. Source material: PBMCs. Every receptor here comes from a woman in her twenties or thirties in good health and CMV-seropositive.

This chain connects TRBV30 to TRBJ2-5; D not certain. The CDR3 sequence is 13 residues long. V gave up 5 bases and J gave up 5 bases, with 15 bases separating them. Germline CDR1 GTSNPN, CDR2 SVGIG (reference sequence). CDR3 DNA sequence: TGTGCCTGGTCAACGGAGTCGATGGAGACCCAGTACTTC. Translation: CAWSTESMETQYF.

The chain couples TRBV29-1 to TRBJ1-2, with TRBD1 identical over 7 bases. The CDR3 consists of 17 residues. Germline V gene sequence: CDR1 SQVTM, CDR2 ANQGSEA. V lost 0 bases, J lost 6 bases, and 16 bases stayed unmatched. CDR3 sequence reads: CSVEDPLGGGTGDGYTF. The CDR3 bases are TGCAGCGTTGAAGATCCTCTAGGAGGCGGCACAGGGGATGGCTACACCTTC.

This clone was seen once. The rearrangement links TRBV27 to TRBJ2-3; D may be TRBD1 (5 bases). The germline V and J ends were trimmed by 6 bases and 0 bases, with 19 bases remaining between them. Germline CDR1 MNHEY, CDR2 SMNVEV (reference sequence). The CDR3 runs 17 residues. This CDR3 is CASSRGTQWGSTDTQYF. CDR3 nucleotide sequence: TGTGCCAGCAGCCGAGGAACCCAGTGGGGCAGCACAGATACGCAGTATTTT.

The chain combines TRBV29-1 with TRBJ1-2; D remains ambiguous. This CDR3 comprises 13 residues. With 4 bases removed from V and 3 bases from J, the gap between germline ends came to 12 bases. Per the germline V gene, CDR1 is SQVTM and CDR2 is ANQGSEA. This chain's CDR3 is CSVADEGYYGYTF. CDR3 nucleotide sequence: TGCAGCGTTGCTGATGAGGGATACTATGGCTACACCTTC.

This sequence joins TRBV15 and TRBJ2-1; D is unresolved. Germline lookup yields CDR1 LNHNV and CDR2 YYDKDF (reference sequence). Trimming shortened V by 1 base and J by 9 bases, and 7 bases separated the two germline ends. The CDR3 runs to 12 residues. DNA of the CDR3: TGTGCCACCAGCAGAGCTAGTCCTGAGCAGTTCTTC. Amino acids: CATSRASPEQFF.

The genes are TRBV19 and TRBJ1-2; unclear D gene. V was clipped by 3 bases and J by 7 bases, with 9 bases between them. The CDR3 has 12 amino acids. Germline assignment: CDR1 LNHDA and CDR2 SQIVND (reference sequence). The CDR3 here is CASSMGRAGYTF. CDR3 DNA: TGTGCCAGTAGTATGGGGAGGGCTGGCTACACCTTC.

The chain combines TRBV29-1 with TRBJ1-5; a possible D gene is TRBD1 (6 bases). The ends were cut back, 1 base at V and 0 bases at J, with 10 bases in the middle. The germline gives CDR1 SQVTM, CDR2 ANQGSEA. The CDR3 has 15 amino acids. Written as DNA, the CDR3 is TGCAGCGTTGAAGTGGGACACTATAGCAATCAGCCCCAGCATTTT. Protein: CSVEVGHYSNQPQHF.

This clone was counted a single time. This chain uses TRBV7-8 with TRBJ2-5; the match to TRBD1 covers 9 bases. The germline CDR1 and CDR2 sequences are SGHVS and FQNEAQ. After removal of 5 bases from V and 7 bases from J, the junction contained 5 bases not matched to a gene. The CDR3 sequence is 13 residues long. This chain's CDR3 is CASSRGGQGTQYF. CDR3 nucleotides: TGTGCCAGCAGCCGCGGGGGACAGGGGACCCAGTACTTC.

In its sample, this clone was seen once. The V call is TRBV20-1, the J call TRBJ1-2; a possible D gene is TRBD1 (5 bases). The germline V gene has CDR1 DFQATT and CDR2 SNEGSKA (reference sequence). The CDR3 loop spans 11 amino acids. The V end lost 4 bases, the J end lost 4 bases, and 7 bases lay between the germline ends. CDR3 loop: CSAMDTYGYTF. The CDR3 DNA reads as TGCAGTGCTATGGACACCTATGGCTACACCTTC.

This clone has just one count. The J gene is TRBJ2-7, the V gene TRBV2; D possibly corresponds to TRBD2 (6 bases). CDR1 and CDR2 from the germline V gene are SNHLY and FYNNEI. The V and J ends lost 3 bases and 3 bases respectively, with 6 bases between them. The CDR3 is 12 amino acids. The chain's CDR3 is CASSDGGYEQYF. The CDR3, as DNA: TGTGCCAGCAGTGACGGGGGCTACGAGCAGTACTTC.